The entry below describes one T cell receptor beta chain. Sequencing used immunoSEQ multiplex PCR; TCRdb keeps in-frame clones, though not all of them. The sample lists around 46,000 clones, 75% to 90% occurring once. V shed 0 bases and J shed 3 bases, with 12 bases lying between them. This CDR3 region has 15 residues. Germline V gene sequence: CDR1 SGHRS, CDR2 YFSETQ. The data originate from a study of blood T cell repertoires in COVID-19. Study-level information: Samples taken during acute and convalescent COVID-19 were collected in the United States, Italy and Spain.

The TCR comes from a man in his sixties or seventies with acute or convalescent COVID-19. The genes are TRBV5-1 and TRBJ1-2; D call uncertain. Sequenced sample: peripheral blood. The CDR3 DNA reads TGCGCCAGCAGCTTGGTAGGTGGGCCGGACTATGGCTACACCTTC. Translation: CASSLVGGPDYGYTF.